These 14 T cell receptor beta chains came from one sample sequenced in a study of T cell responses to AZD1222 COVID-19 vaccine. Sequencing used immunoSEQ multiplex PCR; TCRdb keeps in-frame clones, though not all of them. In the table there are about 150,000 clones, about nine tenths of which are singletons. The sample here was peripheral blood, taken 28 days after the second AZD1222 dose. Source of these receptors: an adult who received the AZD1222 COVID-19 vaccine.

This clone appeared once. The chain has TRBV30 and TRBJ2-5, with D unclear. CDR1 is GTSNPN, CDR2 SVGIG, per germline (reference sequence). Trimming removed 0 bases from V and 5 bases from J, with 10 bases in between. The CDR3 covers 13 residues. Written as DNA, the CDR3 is TGTGCCTGGAGTGTATCCCAGAGGGAGACCCAGTACTTC. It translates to CAWSVSQRETQYF.

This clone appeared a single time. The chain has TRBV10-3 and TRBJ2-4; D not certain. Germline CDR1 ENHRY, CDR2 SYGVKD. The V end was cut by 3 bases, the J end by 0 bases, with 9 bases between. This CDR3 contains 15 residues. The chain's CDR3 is CAISDGVLAKNIQYF. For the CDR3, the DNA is TGTGCCATCAGTGATGGGGTACTAGCCAAAAACATTCAGTACTTC.

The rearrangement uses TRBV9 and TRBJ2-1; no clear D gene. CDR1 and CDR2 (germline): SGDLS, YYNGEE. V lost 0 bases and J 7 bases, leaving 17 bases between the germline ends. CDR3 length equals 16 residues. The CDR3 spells CASSVAPRPNSNEQFF. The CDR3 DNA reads TGTGCCAGCAGCGTAGCTCCCCGCCCGAATTCGAATGAGCAGTTCTTC.

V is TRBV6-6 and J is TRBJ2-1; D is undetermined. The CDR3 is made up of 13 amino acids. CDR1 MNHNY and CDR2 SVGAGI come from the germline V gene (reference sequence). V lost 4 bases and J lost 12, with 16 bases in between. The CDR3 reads CASSFSALRSQFF. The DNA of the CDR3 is TGTGCCAGCAGTTTTTCCGCGCTCCGTTCGCAGTTCTTC.

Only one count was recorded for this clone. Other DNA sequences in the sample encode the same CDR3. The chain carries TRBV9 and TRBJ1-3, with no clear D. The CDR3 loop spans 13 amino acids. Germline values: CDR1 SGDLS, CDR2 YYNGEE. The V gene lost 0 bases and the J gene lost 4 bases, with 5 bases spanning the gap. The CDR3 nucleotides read TGTGCCAGCAGCGTAGAGGTCGGAAACACCATATATTTT. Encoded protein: CASSVEVGNTIYF.

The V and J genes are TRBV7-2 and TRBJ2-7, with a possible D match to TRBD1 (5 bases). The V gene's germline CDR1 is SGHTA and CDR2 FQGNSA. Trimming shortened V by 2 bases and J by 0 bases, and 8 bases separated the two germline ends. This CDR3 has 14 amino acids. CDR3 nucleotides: TGTGCCAGCAGCTTACAGGGCAGCTCCTACGAGCAGTACTTC. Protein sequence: CASSLQGSSYEQYF.

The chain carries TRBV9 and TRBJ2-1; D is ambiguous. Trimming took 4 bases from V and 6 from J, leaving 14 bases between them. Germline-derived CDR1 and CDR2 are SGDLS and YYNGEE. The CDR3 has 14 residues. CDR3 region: CASSPQDGPNEQFF. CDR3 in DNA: TGTGCCAGCAGCCCCCAGGACGGTCCCAATGAGCAGTTCTTC.

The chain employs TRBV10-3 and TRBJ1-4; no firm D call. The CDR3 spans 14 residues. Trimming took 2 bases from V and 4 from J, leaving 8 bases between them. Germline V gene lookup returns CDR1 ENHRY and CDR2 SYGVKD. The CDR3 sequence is CAISEGRGNEKLFF. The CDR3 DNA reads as TGTGCCATCAGTGAGGGACGGGGTAATGAAAAACTGTTTTTT.

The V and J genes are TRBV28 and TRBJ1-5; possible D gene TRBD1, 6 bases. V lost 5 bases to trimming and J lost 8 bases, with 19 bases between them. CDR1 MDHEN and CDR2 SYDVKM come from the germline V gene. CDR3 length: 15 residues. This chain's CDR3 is CASSPRDIPLEPQHF. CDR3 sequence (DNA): TGTGCCAGCAGTCCACGGGACATACCTTTGGAGCCCCAGCATTTT.

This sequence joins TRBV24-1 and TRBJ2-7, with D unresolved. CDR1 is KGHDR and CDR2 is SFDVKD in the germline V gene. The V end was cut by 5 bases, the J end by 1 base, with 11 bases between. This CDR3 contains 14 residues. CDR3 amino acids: CATSAQTISYEQYF. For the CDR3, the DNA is TGTGCCACCAGTGCTCAGACGATATCCTACGAGCAGTACTTC.

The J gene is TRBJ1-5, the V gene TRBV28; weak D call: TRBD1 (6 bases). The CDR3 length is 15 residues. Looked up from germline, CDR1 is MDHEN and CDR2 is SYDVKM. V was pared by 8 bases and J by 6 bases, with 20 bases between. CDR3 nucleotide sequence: TGTGCCAGCGCCGGTGATACAGGGTTTACTCAGCCCCAGCATTTT. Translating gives CASAGDTGFTQPQHF.

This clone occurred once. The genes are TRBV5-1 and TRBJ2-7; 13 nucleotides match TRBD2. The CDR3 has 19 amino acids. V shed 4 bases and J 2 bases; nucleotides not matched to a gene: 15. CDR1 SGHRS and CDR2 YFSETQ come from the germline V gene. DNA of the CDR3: TGCGCCAGCAGCCTCCAACCCGGGACTAGCGGGACCCCCCCCTACGAGCAGTACTTC. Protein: CASSLQPGTSGTPPYEQYF. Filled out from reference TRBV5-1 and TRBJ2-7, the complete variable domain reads KAGVTQTPRYLIKTRGQQVTLSCSPISGHRSVSWYQQTPGQGLQFLFEYFSETQRNKGNFPGRFSGRQFSNSRSEMNVSTLELGDSALYLCASSLQPGTSGTPPYEQYFGPGTRLTVT.

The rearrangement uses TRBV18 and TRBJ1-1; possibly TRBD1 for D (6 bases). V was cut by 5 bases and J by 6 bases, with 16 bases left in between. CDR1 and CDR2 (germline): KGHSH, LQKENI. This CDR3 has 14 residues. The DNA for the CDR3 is TGTGCCAGCTCAACCCGGGACAACAGTGCTGAAGCTTTCTTT. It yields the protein CASSTRDNSAEAFF.

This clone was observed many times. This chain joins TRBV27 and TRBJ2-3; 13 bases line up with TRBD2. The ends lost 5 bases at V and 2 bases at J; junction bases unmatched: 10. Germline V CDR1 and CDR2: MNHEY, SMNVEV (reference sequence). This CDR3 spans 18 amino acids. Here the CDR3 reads CASSTRLAGGRDTDTQYF. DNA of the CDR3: TGTGCCAGCAGTACTAGACTAGCGGGAGGACGGGACACAGATACGCAGTATTTT.